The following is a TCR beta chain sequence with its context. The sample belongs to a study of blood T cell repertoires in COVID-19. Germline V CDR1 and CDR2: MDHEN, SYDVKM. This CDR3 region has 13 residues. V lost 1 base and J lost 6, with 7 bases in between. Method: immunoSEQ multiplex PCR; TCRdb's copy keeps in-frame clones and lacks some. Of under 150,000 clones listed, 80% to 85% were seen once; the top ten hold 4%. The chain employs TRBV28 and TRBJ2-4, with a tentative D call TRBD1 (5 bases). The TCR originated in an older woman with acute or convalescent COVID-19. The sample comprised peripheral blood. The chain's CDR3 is CASSLLGANIQYF. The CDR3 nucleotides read TGTGCCAGCAGTTTATTAGGGGCAAACATTCAGTACTTC.